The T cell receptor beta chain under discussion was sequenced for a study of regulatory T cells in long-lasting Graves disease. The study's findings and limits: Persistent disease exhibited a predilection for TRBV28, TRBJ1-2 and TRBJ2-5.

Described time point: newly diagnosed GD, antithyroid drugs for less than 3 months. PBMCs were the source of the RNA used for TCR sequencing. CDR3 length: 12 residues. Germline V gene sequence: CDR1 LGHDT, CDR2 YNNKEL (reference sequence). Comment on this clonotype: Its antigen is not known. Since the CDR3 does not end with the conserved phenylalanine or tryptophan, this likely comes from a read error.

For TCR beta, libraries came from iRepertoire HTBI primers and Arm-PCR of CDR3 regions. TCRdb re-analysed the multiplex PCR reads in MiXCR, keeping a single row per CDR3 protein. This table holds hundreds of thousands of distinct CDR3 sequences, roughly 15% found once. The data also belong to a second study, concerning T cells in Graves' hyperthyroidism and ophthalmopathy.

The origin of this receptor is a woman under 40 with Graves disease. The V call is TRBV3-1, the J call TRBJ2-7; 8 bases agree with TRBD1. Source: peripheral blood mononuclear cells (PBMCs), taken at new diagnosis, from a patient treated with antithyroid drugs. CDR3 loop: CASSEDRGEQYS. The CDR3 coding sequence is TGTGCCAGCAGCGAAGACAGGGGTGAGCAGTACTCC.